The clone carrying this TCR beta chain was counted only a few times. The target antigen is unknown. The V gene lost 3 bases and the J gene lost 16 bases, with 19 bases spanning the gap. Germline V gene data show CDR1 as SGHTA and CDR2 as FQGNSA. This CDR3 comprises 13 residues. This sample stems from a study of T-cell memory formation after mild COVID-19. Regarding the study as a whole: For second-wave clones that peaked at day 37, SARS-CoV-2 specificity went unverified. The CD4+ clones that contracted clustered mainly within CM and EM, and the CD8+ clones concentrated in EMRA. Cross-reactive memory apparently joined, as some responding clones appeared in pre-infection memory.

5'RACE, which relied on constant-segment primers, yielded TCR alpha and TCR beta cDNA libraries carrying sample barcodes and UMIs. TCRdb analysed the 5' RACE reads with MiXCR anew, one entry per CDR3 protein. The table includes some 150,000 distinct CDR3 sequences, roughly 13% detected once. This sequence was found in an adult woman who had mild COVID-19 (a few samples of this study predate the infection). Cell type and time point are not known. The specimen sequenced was PBMCs or a T cell subset sorted from them (not recorded which). This sequence joins TRBV7-2 and TRBJ2-1; D may be TRBD1 (6 bases). DNA of the CDR3: TGTGCCAGCAGCTTGGCCGGACAGCCCCGGAGTTTCTTC. Residues: CASSLAGQPRSFF.